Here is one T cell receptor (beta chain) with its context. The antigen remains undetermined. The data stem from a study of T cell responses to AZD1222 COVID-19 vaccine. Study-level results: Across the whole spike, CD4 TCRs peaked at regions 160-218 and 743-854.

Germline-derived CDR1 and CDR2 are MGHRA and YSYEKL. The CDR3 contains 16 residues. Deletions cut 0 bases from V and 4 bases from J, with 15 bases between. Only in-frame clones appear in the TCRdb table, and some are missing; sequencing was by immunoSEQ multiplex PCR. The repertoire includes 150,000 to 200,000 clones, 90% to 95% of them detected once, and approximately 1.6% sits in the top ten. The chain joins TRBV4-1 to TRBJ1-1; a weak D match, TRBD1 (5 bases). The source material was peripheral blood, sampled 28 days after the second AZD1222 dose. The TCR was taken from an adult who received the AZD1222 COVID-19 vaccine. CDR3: CASSQEPGRGGTEAFF. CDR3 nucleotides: TGCGCCAGCAGCCAAGAGCCGGGAAGGGGTGGCACTGAAGCTTTCTTT.